This T cell receptor beta chain was obtained from a study of low-dose radiotherapy and immunotherapy resistance in tumors. About the research overall: Cohort 1 got 0.5 Gy per fraction every 2 weeks, 6.5 Gy in total. Intravenous ipilimumab 1 mg/kg every six weeks was given with nivolumab 240 mg every two weeks. A dose of 300 mg of oral aspirin was taken by patients daily for four cycles from cycle 1 day 1.

Primers targeting TRAV and TRBV primed first-strand cDNA, covering alpha and beta chains. TCR amplification involved about 18 PCR cycles with a constant-region primer and V-primer adapter. TCRdb redid the calling of the reads with MiXCR, one entry per CDR3 protein. The sample records around 60,000 distinct CDR3 sequences, roughly 23% being singletons. Time point described: after trial treatment. Indicated treatment: LDRT plus nivolumab, ipilimumab, low-dose cyclophosphamide and aspirin (RACIN trial). This clonotype was observed at least ten times. The specimen comprised PBMCs, sampled after low-dose radiotherapy plus immunotherapy. This TCR derives from a male donor with prostate cancer.

The CDR3 here is CASSQGLAGGDTQYF. In nucleotides, the CDR3 is TGTGCCAGCAGCCAAGGCCTAGCGGGGGGGGATACGCAGTATTTT. V and J are TRBV4-2 and TRBJ2-3; TRBD2 matches 12 bases. This CDR3 has 15 amino acids. Germline CDR1 is LGHNA and CDR2 is YNFKEQ. The V segment lost 1 base and the J segment 6 bases; nucleotides outside the gene matches: 2.